A selection of T cell receptor beta chains follows, all from one sample in a study of blood T cells in healthy people across ages. TCRdb reanalysed the 5' RACE reads using MiXCR and keeps one entry per CDR3 protein. Among approximately 1,700,000 distinct CDR3 sequences listed, about 39% were seen once. The material sequenced was blood. These receptor sequences come from a human donor in good health. CDR3s include the opening cysteine and the closing phenylalanine or tryptophan. Fields, in order: J gene, V gene, D gene, clone size, CDR3 DNA, CDR3 protein. D genes are given only for firm matches. Some rows mark clone size as missing; the rest say once, few, many or name a class of expanded clone.

TRBJ2-1 | TRBV7-9 | NA | NA | TGTGCCAGCAGCTTAAAAGAAACTAATGAGCAGTTCTTC | CASSLKETNEQFF
TRBJ1-1 | TRBV5-1 | TRBD1 | few | TGCGCCAGCAGCTTGGGGGACAGCCTGAACACTGAAGCTTTCTTT | CASSLGDSLNTEAFF
TRBJ2-5 | TRBV12-3/TRBV12-4 | NA | few | TGTGCCAGCAGTCCCGGGCGGGGAATCCGGGAGACCCAGTACTTC | CASSPGRGIRETQYF
TRBJ1-2 | TRBV29-1 | NA | once | TGCAGCGTTAAGATGGGGGTTGGGAATGGCTACACCTTC | CSVKMGVGNGYTF
TRBJ2-7 | TRBV28 | NA | few | TGTGCCAGCAGTTCCCCAGCCACCTACGAGCAGTACTTC | CASSSPATYEQYF
TRBJ1-1 | TRBV5-1 | NA | NA | TGCGCCAGCAGCCGGGGCGCAGGGGTCGGAGGTGTCGCTGAAGCTTTCTTT | CASSRGAGVGGVAEAFF
TRBJ1-2 | TRBV6-4 | NA | few | TGTGCCAGCATCTTCGATCCAAGGGACACCTCTAACTATGGCTACACCTTC | CASIFDPRDTSNYGYTF
TRBJ2-1 | TRBV7-6 | TRBD2 | NA | TGTGCCAGCAGCTTGGATGGCGGGAGCTACGAGCAGTTCTTC | CASSLDGGSYEQFF
TRBJ1-6 | TRBV10-3 | NA | NA | TGTGCCATCAGTGCATTGAGCGAGAAGGATTCACCCCTCCACTTT | CAISALSEKDSPLHF
TRBJ2-1 | TRBV5-1 | TRBD2 | NA | TGCGCCAGCAGCCCTTCCTTAAGACTAGCGGAGGGGTACAATGAGCAGTTCTTC | CASSPSLRLAEGYNEQFF
TRBJ2-1 | TRBV20-1 | NA | many | TGCAGTGCTAGAGAGGGGAAGGGGCGAAGTGAGCAGTTCTTC | CSAREGKGRSEQFF
TRBJ1-2 | TRBV3-1 | TRBD1 | few | TGTGCCAGCAGCCAATGGGGACAGGAAGGTTCTGGCTACACCTTC | CASSQWGQEGSGYTF
TRBJ2-1 | TRBV3-1 | NA | few | TGTGCCAGCAGCCAGTATCCAAATGAGCAGTTCTTC | CASSQYPNEQFF
TRBJ1-2 | TRBV15 | TRBD1 | NA | TGTGCCACCAGCAGAGGACAGGGGGGTGGCTACACCTTC | CATSRGQGGGYTF
TRBJ1-2 | TRBV29-1 | NA | NA | TGCAGCGTGCTGGAGGGCTACACCTTC | CSVLEGYTF
TRBJ1-5 | TRBV4-2 | NA | NA | TGTGCCAGCAGCCAAGAGCTGAGACAGGCCCAAGGGCCCCAGCATTTT | CASSQELRQAQGPQHF
TRBJ1-2 | TRBV5-1 | NA | NA | TGCGCCAGCAGCTTGAAAGGCTCGGGGGCCGCTACTTCTTTCTATGACTACACCTTC | CASSLKGSGAATSFYDYTF
TRBJ1-2 | TRBV10-3 | NA | few | TGTGCCATCAGTGGCAACGGACCCAGGGCGGACTATGGCTACACCTTC | CAISGNGPRADYGYTF
TRBJ2-1 | TRBV6-5 | NA | few | TGTGCCAGCCGTTCACTTTGGCGGGGCGACAATGAGCAGTTCTTC | CASRSLWRGDNEQFF
TRBJ2-3 | TRBV14 | NA | few | TGTGCCAGCAGGGGTCCCCCGTACACAGATACGCAGTATTTT | CASRGPPYTDTQYF
TRBJ1-1 | TRBV19 | TRBD1 | NA | TGTGCCGTGACAGGGGGGAACACTGAAGCTTTCTTT | CAVTGGNTEAFF
TRBJ2-3 | TRBV6-1 | TRBD2 | few | TGTGCCAGCGGAACAGCGGGGGCTAAGAGGACAGATACGCAGTATTTT | CASGTAGAKRTDTQYF
TRBJ2-3 | TRBV27 | NA | NA | TGTGCCAGCAGTGCAGAATCCAAAGCAGATACGCAGTATTTT | CASSAESKADTQYF
TRBJ1-2 | TRBV29-1 | NA | NA | TGCAGCGTTGATAGTCGGGACAACTATGGCTACACCTTC | CSVDSRDNYGYTF
TRBJ2-1 | TRBV20-1 | NA | few | TGCAGTGCTTTTGGGGGAAATAGTGAGCAGTTCTTC | CSAFGGNSEQFF
TRBJ1-5 | TRBV24-1 | TRBD1 | many | TGTGCCACCAGTCAGACAGGGGCGGCCCGCAATCAGCCCCAGCATTTT | CATSQTGAARNQPQHF
TRBJ2-5 | TRBV15 | NA | NA | TGTGCCACCAGCAGAGAGAGGGTCCGGTACCAAGAGACCCAGTACTTC | CATSRERVRYQETQYF
TRBJ2-5 | TRBV9 | NA | NA | TGTGCCAGCAGCGTAGATCCGCGGGGGACCCAGTACTTC | CASSVDPRGTQYF
TRBJ2-1 | TRBV28 | NA | many | TGTGCCAGCAGCCCGCTCCGGAGCTCCTACAATGAGCAGTTCTTC | CASSPLRSSYNEQFF
TRBJ1-2 | TRBV13 | TRBD1 | few | TGTGCCAGCAGCCGGACAGGGGTGGGTTGTGGTGGCTACACCTTC | CASSRTGVGCGGYTF
TRBJ2-4 | TRBV6-5 | TRBD2 | NA | TGTGCCAGCAGGCTATTAGCGGGGGGCATAAACATTCAGTACTTC | CASRLLAGGINIQYF
TRBJ2-7 | TRBV7-9 | NA | NA | TGTGCCAGCAGAAAGGACACGTACGAGCAGTACTTC | CASRKDTYEQYF
TRBJ1-4 | TRBV4-1 | TRBD1 | NA | TGCGCCAGCAGCCACGGACAGGGGTTTACTAATGAAAAACTGTTTTTT | CASSHGQGFTNEKLFF
TRBJ2-3 | TRBV27 | NA | NA | TGTGCCAGCAGTTTCCTCCCCAGACAGGGCACAGATACGCAGTATTTT | CASSFLPRQGTDTQYF
TRBJ1-1 | TRBV7-3 | TRBD1 | NA | TGTGCCAGCAGCCCCCTACAGGGGGGGGAAAACACTGAAGCTTTCTTT | CASSPLQGGENTEAFF
TRBJ1-2 | TRBV6-1 | TRBD1 | NA | TGTGCCAGCAGTGATGCATCCTGGGCAGGGGGCCATGGCTACACCTTC | CASSDASWAGGHGYTF
TRBJ2-3 | TRBV4-2 | NA | NA | TGTGCCAGCAGCCCGGAACTATCTGGTAAAGATACGCAGTATTTT | CASSPELSGKDTQYF
TRBJ1-2 | TRBV29-1 | NA | few | TGCAGTGATGACTCTAACTATGGCTACACCTTC | CSDDSNYGYTF
TRBJ1-5 | TRBV9 | NA | few | TGTGCCAGCAGCAGTATAACCGATGAAAATCAGCCCCAGCATTTT | CASSSITDENQPQHF
TRBJ2-1 | TRBV24-1 | TRBD2 | NA | TGTGCCACCAGTGACCCAAGCGGGAGGACGCTCAGTGAGCAGTTCTTC | CATSDPSGRTLSEQFF
TRBJ1-2 | TRBV29-1 | NA | NA | TGCAGCGTGACGGACTATGGCTACACCTTC | CSVTDYGYTF
TRBJ1-2 | TRBV2 | NA | NA | TGTGCCAGCAGTGAAACGAACGGCCCTCGGGGCTACACCTTC | CASSETNGPRGYTF
TRBJ1-4 | TRBV7-2 | NA | NA | TGTGCCAGCAGCTTAGAGCGTTTTCCAGGGCGCGTAGAAAAACTGTTTTTT | CASSLERFPGRVEKLFF
TRBJ1-5 | TRBV6-6 | TRBD1 | NA | TGTGCCAGCAGGGGACAGGGGTTCAATCAGCCCCAGCATTTT | CASRGQGFNQPQHF
TRBJ1-6 | TRBV6-2/TRBV6-3 | TRBD1 | NA | TGTGCCAGCAGCTGGAGGGACAGGGTAAATTCACCCCTCCACTTT | CASSWRDRVNSPLHF
TRBJ2-5 | TRBV12-3/TRBV12-4 | NA | few | TGTGCCAGCAGTTTAAATGCGAAGGGGCGAGAGACCCAGTACTTC | CASSLNAKGRETQYF
TRBJ2-3 | TRBV29-1 | NA | NA | TGCAGCGTTGATAAGAGCGCAGATACGCAGTATTTT | CSVDKSADTQYF
TRBJ1-4 | TRBV3-1 | NA | NA | TGTGCCAGCAGCCAGGGGGCCCCCAGAAATCTGTTTTTT | CASSQGAPRNLFF
TRBJ2-7 | TRBV4-1 | NA | many | TGCGCCAGCAGCCAGAATCTGGCCAAAGCCTACGAGCAGTACTTC | CASSQNLAKAYEQYF
TRBJ2-4 | TRBV6-1 | TRBD1 | few | TGTGCCAGCAGTGTGTCAGGGGGCATCGGTAACATTCAGTACTTC | CASSVSGGIGNIQYF
TRBJ2-3 | TRBV3-1 | TRBD2 | NA | TGTGCCAGCAGCCCCGAGCGGGGAGATACGCAGTATTTT | CASSPERGDTQYF